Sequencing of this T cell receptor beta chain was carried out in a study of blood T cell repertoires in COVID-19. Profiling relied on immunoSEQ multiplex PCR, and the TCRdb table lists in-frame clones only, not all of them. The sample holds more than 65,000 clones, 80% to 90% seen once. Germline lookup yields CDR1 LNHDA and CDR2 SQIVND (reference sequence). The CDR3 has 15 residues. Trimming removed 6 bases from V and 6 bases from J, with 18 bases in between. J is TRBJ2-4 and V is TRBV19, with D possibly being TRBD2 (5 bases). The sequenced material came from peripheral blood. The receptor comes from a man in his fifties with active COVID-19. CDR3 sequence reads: CASRLAGDIGNIQYF. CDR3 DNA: TGTGCCAGTAGATTGGCCGGGGATATTGGAAACATTCAGTACTTC.